This T cell receptor beta chain was observed in a study of blood T cell repertoires in COVID-19. Whole-study context: Acute-phase and convalescent COVID-19 samples originated in the United States, Italy and Spain. Nucleic acid was either cDNA or gDNA, and it came from T cells, B-cell-depleted T cells, or PBMCs.

With 4 bases clipped from V and 1 base from J, the junction kept 7 bases outside the gene matches. The CDR3 extends over 16 amino acids. Germline loops: CDR1 SGHKS, CDR2 YYEKEE (reference sequence). Assay: immunoSEQ multiplex PCR; the TCRdb copy retains only in-frame clones and omits some. The table shows approximately 230,000 clones, with around 83% occurring only once. Sequencing was done on a sample of peripheral blood. This TCR was sampled from a man at least 80 years old with acute or convalescent COVID-19. The rearrangement joins TRBV5-5 to TRBJ2-5, with TRBD1 identical over 10 bases. The CDR3 DNA sequence: TGTGCCAGCAGCCACCGGGACAGGGGTTCCCAAGAGACCCAGTACTTC. It is translated as CASSHRDRGSQETQYF.